The sequence of this T cell receptor beta chain was determined in a study of cytomegalovirus exposure and HLA in healthy donors (dated by TCRdb to 2016 to 2017). At the level of the whole study: An earlier analysis of roughly 630 of the donors reported 250 to 300 Gb of sequence data and 117 million unique TCR beta sequences from about 200 million T cells. An early release that covered roughly 600 HLA-typed donors contained about 300 gigabases of sequencing data and around 80 million unique TCR sequences. Because of strong linkage in the cohort, roughly five DR-DQ haplotypes were treated as single units for association and clustering. To predict cytomegalovirus infection status, the study combined high-throughput TCR immunosequencing, statistical association of individual TCRs with disease status, and machine learning. Donor age, sex, ethnicity and CMV serostatus were compiled together with the repertoire data. To study patterns of TCR occurrence, a later analysis re-analyzed previously published TCR beta repertoires from 666 donors and added high-resolution HLA genotyping. HLA typing included class I and class II loci at four-digit resolution. The later analysis used no new phenotypic data to find candidate immune exposures, relying instead on TCR beta sequences and their occurrence across donors. The study profiled the T cell repertoires of around 700 subjects by immunosequencing and related them to cytomegalovirus serostatus. On average, over 200,000 unique TCR beta nucleotide sequences were sequenced per donor among several hundred genotyped donors of the cohort, with 15% to 20% of those sequences being non-productive. A separate validation cohort of roughly 110 different subjects was used in addition to the roughly 640-subject first cohort. All discovery cohort repertoires had been generated on a single sequencing platform. Typing coverage varied by locus: roughly 629-640 donors for A, B, C, DRB1 and DQB1; under 550 for DQA1; approximately 610 for DPA1; roughly 450 for DPB1. The study was designed to test whether signatures of past pathogen exposure could be identified by cataloging public T cell receptors. In a later genetic analysis, genome-wide SNP genotypes for about 55% of the roughly 700 donors were used, and that subset was treated as a discovery cohort. Among the roughly 400 genotyped donors, more than 70% belonged to the genetic ancestry cluster associated with self-reported Caucasian donors. An earlier analysis of several hundred of the donors applied high-throughput TCR beta sequencing to assess whether each TCR beta V gene segment acted as functional or pseudogenic.

The cohort consisted of fewer than 700 healthy bone marrow donors. At the time of sampling, every cohort member was nominally healthy, though immune exposures that went unrecorded were likely present. The donor was CMV seronegative and belonged to the group of 380 or so seronegative cohort members. Every donor gave a peripheral blood sample, and the peripheral blood mononuclear cells from that sample were used for TCR beta sequencing. The Qiagen DNeasy Blood Extraction Kit was used to extract genomic DNA from the blood cell samples. Concerning this clone: Which antigen it targets is not known. No per-base quality is available; no much larger clone lies one base away.

The paper's findings and limits, for the study overall: Linkage disequilibrium might explain the correlated functional status among segregating V segments, but an unknown experimental factor could not be ruled out. Because counts were too low, more than 15 rarely observed V segments, including chromosome 9 orphons, were excluded from the earlier analysis of roughly 580 of the donors. Because the 87-base-pair reads could not distinguish some IMGT-functional V segments, including TRBV6-2 and TRBV6-3, those segments were excluded. Sequencing depth was assumed to be roughly uniform across donors in the presence/absence analyses, though that assumption may not hold. A later analysis reported that several top co-occurrence clusters appeared linked to parvovirus B19, influenza, CMV and Epstein-Barr virus. Compared with the roughly 720-donor mean, donors in an Asian-associated ancestry cluster had fewer N-insertions in productive TCRs, according to a later genetic analysis. In a later genetic analysis, a missense DCLRE1C variant was associated with V-gene and J-gene trimming of TCR beta chains, and the association was replicated in an independent cohort. The only immune exposure information available for the cohort was CMV serostatus. A further reported finding was that TCR beta sequences accurately predicted the HLA-A and HLA-B alleles for most subjects in the first cohort. A later analysis found that HLA-associated TCR beta chains were more clonally expanded and had lower generation probabilities than equally common non-associated chains. The cohort was sequenced for TCR beta chains only, and without alpha or paired-chain data the features that could be detected were limited. A group of highly shared sequence variants was considered likely to be a technical artifact of the sequencing pipeline. In the study, some 160 TCR beta chains were listed as associated with cytomegalovirus. In vitro tests confirmed that a few of the cytomegalovirus-associated TCR beta chains recognize cytomegalovirus antigens. Across donors, most TCR sequences were observed very rarely, whereas some public TCRs were present in many individuals. According to the authors, the approach could potentially be generalized to other disease states and immunological phenotypes. In a later analysis, the rate of TCR association differed among HLA loci, with DRB1 alleles having the most associated TCRs and HLA-C alleles having the fewest. A later analysis found that most CMV-associated TCR beta chains appeared HLA-restricted, with HLA associations seemingly driven largely by CMV exposure. Because HLA typing was missing for some donors at each locus, association tests included only the typed subset. Specific HLA alleles were associated with 15,000 to 20,000 TCR beta sequences at a false discovery rate of 0.05 in a later analysis. When HLA alleles, especially DR and DQ, strongly co-occurred, TCR associations were difficult to assign to individual alleles. In an earlier analysis of approximately 600 of the donors, most TCR beta V segments were observed in productive rearrangements about 87% or about 30% of the time, broadly matching IMGT annotations. The classifier was reported to diagnose cytomegalovirus status with high specificity and sensitivity in both the original and validation cohorts.

The library was made by the immunoSEQ multiplex PCR assay. The multiplex PCR relied on a mix of 60 forward primers for TCR Vbeta segments and 13 reverse primers for TCR Jbeta segments. Amplification of the CDR3 region of rearranged TCR beta genes was performed with a multiplex PCR assay on genomic DNA. The amplified TCR beta libraries were sequenced on the Illumina HiSeq System as 87-base-pair reads. The original pipeline was this. In a later analysis, some 80 million unique TCR beta chains were counted across the approximately 670 repertoires, and roughly 9.9 million of these chains were shared by at least two donors. Raw reads were error-corrected and collapsed into unique sequences by a nearest-neighbor algorithm in which closely related sequences were merged to remove PCR and sequencing errors. V, D and J gene segments were assigned by aligning CDR3 sequences to IMGT reference sequences. For a sequence to be retained, at least a six-nucleotide match to both a V gene segment and a J gene segment was required. A rearrangement was called productive if the CDR3 had no stop codons and remained in frame with V and J, and every other rearrangement was called non-productive. Following IMGT convention, CDR3 was defined as the stretch from the second conserved V-encoded cysteine up to the conserved J-encoded phenylalanine. The earlier analysis of approximately 590 of the donors excluded any sequence lacking an unambiguous match to a single V gene segment. An earlier analysis of several hundred of the donors called V segments functional above 56.7% productive rearrangements and segregating when the between-donor standard deviation exceeded 5%. A statistical classification framework was built for diagnosing cytomegalovirus status from the catalog of TCR beta chain sequences. In a later analysis, V and J genes were assigned by comparing TCR nucleotide sequences against IMGT/GENE-DB human TR gene sequences. A later analysis assigned CDR3 sequences and most-parsimonious VDJ recombination scenarios with the TCRdist pipeline. In a later analysis, each TCR beta chain was defined by its CDR3 amino acid sequence together with its V-gene family, and reads without a unique V-gene family were excluded. To address suspected cross-contamination and a sequencing artifact, a later analysis removed over 500 highly shared, low-generation-probability nucleotide sequences. For each public chain, a later analysis derived a clonal expansion index from normalized ranks of inferred template counts within each repertoire. A later analysis computed generation probabilities with a VDJ recombination model fitted to out-of-frame rearrangements, and checked the results against IGoR. In a later analysis, hypergeometric tests were used to score TCR-TCR, TCR-HLA and TCR-CMV co-occurrence, with a repertoire-size bias correction applied to TCR pairs. A later analysis estimated false discovery rates by permuting HLA or CMV assignments 20 times. In a later analysis, co-occurring TCRs were grouped using DBSCAN, and TCRdist sequence similarity was added for clustering within HLA-allele-positive subsets. Repertoires with fewer than 30,000 or more than 120,000 public chains were left out of co-occurrence clustering, as were about 5 repertoires with anomalous nucleotide sharing. TCRdb holds this immuneACCESS table with in-frame rearrangements only. Some clones are missing; in checked studies, unresolved V genes explain under half, and the rest has no known cause. V, J and clone size are those of that table, while D and trimming were read from the DNA. Across this sample there are about 130,000 clones, with roughly 80% seen only once. 1.2% of the sample is in the top ten clones.

V sheds 2 bases and J sheds 7 bases, leaving 14 bases between their ends. Reading from cysteine to phenylalanine, the CDR3 counts 15 amino acids. The only DNA kept is the CDR3, 45 bases in frame from the first base. From a lookup of the germline V gene, CDR1 and CDR2 are SGHTA and FQGNSA. This chain joins TRBV7-2 to TRBJ1-4; the D gene cannot be named for sure. The receptor was derived from a boy younger than 18 in good health and CMV-seronegative. The sequenced sample consisted of PBMCs. The DNA sequence is as follows: TGTGCCAGCAGCTTATTGGGTAAAGGAGGTGAAAAACTGTTTTTT. This encodes CASSLLGKGGEKLFF.